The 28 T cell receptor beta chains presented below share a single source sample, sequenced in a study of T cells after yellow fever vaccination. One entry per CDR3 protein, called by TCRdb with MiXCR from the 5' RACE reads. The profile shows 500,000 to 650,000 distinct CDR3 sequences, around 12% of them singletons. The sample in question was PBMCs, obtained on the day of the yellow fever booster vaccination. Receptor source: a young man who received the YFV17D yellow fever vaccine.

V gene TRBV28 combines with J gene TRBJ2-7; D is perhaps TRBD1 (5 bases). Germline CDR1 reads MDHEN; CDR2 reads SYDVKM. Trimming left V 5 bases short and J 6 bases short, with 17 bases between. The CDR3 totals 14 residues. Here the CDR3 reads CASSLPKWTPEQYF. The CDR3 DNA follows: TGTGCCAGCAGTCTCCCAAAATGGACACCCGAGCAGTACTTC.

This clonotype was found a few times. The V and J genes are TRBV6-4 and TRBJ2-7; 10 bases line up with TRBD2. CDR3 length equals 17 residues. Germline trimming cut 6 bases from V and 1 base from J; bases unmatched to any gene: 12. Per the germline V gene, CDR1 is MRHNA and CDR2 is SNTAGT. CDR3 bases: TGTGCCAGCAGAGGGGGGCTAGCGGGAGAAAGGTCCTACGAGCAGTACTTC. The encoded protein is CASRGGLAGERSYEQYF.

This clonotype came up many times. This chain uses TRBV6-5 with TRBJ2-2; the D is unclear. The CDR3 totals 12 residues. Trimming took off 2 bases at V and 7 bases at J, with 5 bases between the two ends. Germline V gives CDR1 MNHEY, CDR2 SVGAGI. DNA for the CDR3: TGTGCCAGCAGTTACGCACTCGGGGAGCTGTTTTTT. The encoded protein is CASSYALGELFF.

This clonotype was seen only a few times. CDR3 loop: CSAPGVEDEQYF. The CDR3 bases are TGCAGTGCGCCGGGGGTGGAGGACGAGCAGTACTTC. V is TRBV20-1 and J is TRBJ2-7; tentatively, D is TRBD2 (6 bases). The CDR3 runs to 12 residues. V gave up 6 bases and J gave up 5 bases, with 14 bases separating them. Germline V CDR1 and CDR2: DFQATT, SNEGSKA (reference sequence).

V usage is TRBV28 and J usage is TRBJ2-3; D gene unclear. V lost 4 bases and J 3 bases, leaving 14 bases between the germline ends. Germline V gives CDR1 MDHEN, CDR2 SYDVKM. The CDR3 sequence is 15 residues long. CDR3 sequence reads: CASSSSRIATDTQYF. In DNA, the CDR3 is TGTGCCAGCAGTTCCTCCCGGATCGCTACAGATACGCAGTATTTT.

CDR3 nucleotide sequence: TGCAGCGTTGATTTTATGGGATCTGAGACCCAGTACTTC. Encoded protein: CSVDFMGSETQYF. The J gene is TRBJ2-5, the V gene TRBV29-1, with D unresolved. V shed 3 bases and J shed 5 bases, with 13 bases lying between them. Germline V gene sequence: CDR1 SQVTM, CDR2 ANQGSEA. This CDR3 spans 13 amino acids.

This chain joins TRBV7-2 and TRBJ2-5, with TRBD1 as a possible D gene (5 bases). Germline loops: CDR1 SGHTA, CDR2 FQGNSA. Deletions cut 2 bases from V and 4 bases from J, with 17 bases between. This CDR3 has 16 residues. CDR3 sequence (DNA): TGTGCCAGCAGCTTACTCAGGGTCAGCCAAAGAGAGACCCAGTACTTC. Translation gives CASSLLRVSQRETQYF.

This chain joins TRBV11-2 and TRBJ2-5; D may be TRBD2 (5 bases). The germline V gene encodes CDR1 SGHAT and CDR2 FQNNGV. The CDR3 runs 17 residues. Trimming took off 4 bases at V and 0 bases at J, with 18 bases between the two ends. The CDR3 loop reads CASSSQDWRKYQETQYF. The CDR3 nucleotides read TGTGCCAGCAGCTCTCAAGATTGGAGGAAGTACCAAGAGACCCAGTACTTC. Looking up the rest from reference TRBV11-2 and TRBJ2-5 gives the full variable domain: EAGVAQSPRYKIIEKRQSVAFWCNPISGHATLYWYQQILGQGPKLLIQFQNNGVVDDSQLPKDRFSAERLKGVDSTLKIQPAKLEDSAVYLCASSSQDWRKYQETQYFGPGTRLLVL.

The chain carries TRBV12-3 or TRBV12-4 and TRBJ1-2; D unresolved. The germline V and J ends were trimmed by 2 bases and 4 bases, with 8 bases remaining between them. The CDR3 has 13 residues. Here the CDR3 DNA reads TGTGCCAGCAGTTTAAGTCAGTTCTATGGCTACACCTTC. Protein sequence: CASSLSQFYGYTF.

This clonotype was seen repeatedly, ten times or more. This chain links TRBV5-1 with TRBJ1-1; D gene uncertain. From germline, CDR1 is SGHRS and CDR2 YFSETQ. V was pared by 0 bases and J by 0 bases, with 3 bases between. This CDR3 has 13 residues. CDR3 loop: CASSLALNTEAFF. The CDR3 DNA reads TGCGCCAGCAGCTTGGCTCTGAACACTGAAGCTTTCTTT.

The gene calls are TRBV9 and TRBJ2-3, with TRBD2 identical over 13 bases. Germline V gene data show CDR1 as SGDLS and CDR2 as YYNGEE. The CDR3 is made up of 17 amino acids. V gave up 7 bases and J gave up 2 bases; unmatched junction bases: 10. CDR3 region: CASRRGLAGENTDTQYF. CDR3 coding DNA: TGTGCCAGCCGGCGAGGACTAGCGGGAGAGAACACAGATACGCAGTATTTT.

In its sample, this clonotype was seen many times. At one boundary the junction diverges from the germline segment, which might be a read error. The CDR3 region is CASIGGNSEAFF. In DNA, the CDR3 is TGTGCCAGCATTGGGGGGAACTCTGAAGCTTTCTTT. The chain links TRBV12-3 or TRBV12-4 to TRBJ1-1; D might be TRBD1 (5 bases). This CDR3 spans 12 amino acids.

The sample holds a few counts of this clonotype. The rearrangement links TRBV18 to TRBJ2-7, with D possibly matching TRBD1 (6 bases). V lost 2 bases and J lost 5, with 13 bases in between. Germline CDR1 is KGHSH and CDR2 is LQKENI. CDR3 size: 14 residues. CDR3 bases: TGTGCCAGCTCACCAGGGACAAGACCTAACGAGCAGTACTTC. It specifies CASSPGTRPNEQYF.

The CDR3 region has the DNA TGTGCCACCTTGGGTGGGACCTACGAGCAGTACTTC. This gives the protein CATLGGTYEQYF. The V and J genes are TRBV28 and TRBJ2-7; no clear D. The V end lost 10 bases, the J end lost 2 bases, and 12 bases lay between the germline ends. Germline CDR1 is MDHEN and CDR2 is SYDVKM. The length of the CDR3 is 12 residues.

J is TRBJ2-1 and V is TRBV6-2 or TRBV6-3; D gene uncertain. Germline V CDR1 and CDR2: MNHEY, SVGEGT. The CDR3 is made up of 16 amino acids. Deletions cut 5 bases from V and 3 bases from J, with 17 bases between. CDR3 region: CASSPTSSSLYNEQFF. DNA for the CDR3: TGTGCCAGCAGTCCCACCTCTAGTAGTCTCTACAATGAGCAGTTCTTC.

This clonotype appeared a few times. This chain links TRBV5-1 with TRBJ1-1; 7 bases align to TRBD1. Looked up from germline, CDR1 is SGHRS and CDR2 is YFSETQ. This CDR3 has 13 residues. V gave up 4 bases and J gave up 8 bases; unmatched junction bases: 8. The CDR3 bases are TGCGCCAGCAGCCTGGAGGGAGGGGGCGAAGCTTTCTTT. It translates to CASSLEGGGEAFF.

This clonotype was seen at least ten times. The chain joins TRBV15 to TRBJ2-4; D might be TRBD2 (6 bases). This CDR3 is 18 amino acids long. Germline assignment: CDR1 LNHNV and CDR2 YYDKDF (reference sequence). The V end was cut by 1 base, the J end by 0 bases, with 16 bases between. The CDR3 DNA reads TGTGCCACCAGCAGAGCCGAGGCGGGACCTTTAGCCAAAAACATTCAGTACTTC. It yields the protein CATSRAEAGPLAKNIQYF.

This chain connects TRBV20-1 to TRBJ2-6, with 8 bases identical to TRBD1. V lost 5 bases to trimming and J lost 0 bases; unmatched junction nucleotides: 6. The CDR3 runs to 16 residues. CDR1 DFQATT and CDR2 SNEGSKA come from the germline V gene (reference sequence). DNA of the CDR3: TGCAGTGCTGGGGACAGGTACCGCTCTGGGGCCAACGTCCTGACTTTC. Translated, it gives CSAGDRYRSGANVLTF.

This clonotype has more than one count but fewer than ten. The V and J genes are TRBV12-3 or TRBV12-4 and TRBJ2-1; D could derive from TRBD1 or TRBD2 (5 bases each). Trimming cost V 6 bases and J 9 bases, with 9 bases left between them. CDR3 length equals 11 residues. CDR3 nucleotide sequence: TGTGCCAGCAGAGATGGGGGTGAGCAGTTCTTC. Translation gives CASRDGGEQFF.

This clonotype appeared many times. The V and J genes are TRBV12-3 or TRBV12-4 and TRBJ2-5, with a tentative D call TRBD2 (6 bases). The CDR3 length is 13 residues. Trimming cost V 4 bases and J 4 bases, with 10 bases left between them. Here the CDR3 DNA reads TGTGCCAGCAGTTCGGGACTGGGAGAGACCCAGTACTTC. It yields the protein CASSSGLGETQYF.

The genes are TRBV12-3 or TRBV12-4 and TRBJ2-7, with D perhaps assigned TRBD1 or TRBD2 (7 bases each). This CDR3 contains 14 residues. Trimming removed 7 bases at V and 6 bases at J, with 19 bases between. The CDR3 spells CASTTGLSGSEQYF. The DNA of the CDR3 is TGTGCCAGCACGACAGGGCTTAGCGGGTCCGAGCAGTACTTC.

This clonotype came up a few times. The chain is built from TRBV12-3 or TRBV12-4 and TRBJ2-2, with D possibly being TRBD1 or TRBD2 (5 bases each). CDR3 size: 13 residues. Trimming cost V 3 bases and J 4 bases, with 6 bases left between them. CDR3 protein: CASSFGTTGELFF. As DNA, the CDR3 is TGTGCCAGCAGTTTCGGGACCACCGGGGAGCTGTTTTTT.

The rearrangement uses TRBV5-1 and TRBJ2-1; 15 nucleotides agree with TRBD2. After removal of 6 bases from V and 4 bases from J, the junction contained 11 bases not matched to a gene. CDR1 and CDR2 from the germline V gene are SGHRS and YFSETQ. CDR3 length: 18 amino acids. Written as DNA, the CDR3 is TGCGCCAGCACGACAGGGGGGACTAGCGGGAGGTCTTACAATGAGCAGTTCTTC. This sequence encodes CASTTGGTSGRSYNEQFF.

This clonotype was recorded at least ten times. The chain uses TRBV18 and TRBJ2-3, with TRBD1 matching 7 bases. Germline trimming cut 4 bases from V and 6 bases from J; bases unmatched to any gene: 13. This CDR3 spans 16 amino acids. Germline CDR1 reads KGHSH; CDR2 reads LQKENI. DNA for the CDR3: TGTGCCAGCTCACGATCACAGGGGCTACTAGGGGATACGCAGTATTTT. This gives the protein CASSRSQGLLGDTQYF.

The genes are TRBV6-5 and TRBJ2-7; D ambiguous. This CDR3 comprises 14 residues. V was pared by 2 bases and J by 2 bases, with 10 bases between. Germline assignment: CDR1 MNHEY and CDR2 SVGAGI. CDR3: CASSYSQMTYEQYF. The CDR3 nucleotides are TGTGCCAGCAGTTACAGCCAGATGACCTACGAGCAGTACTTC.

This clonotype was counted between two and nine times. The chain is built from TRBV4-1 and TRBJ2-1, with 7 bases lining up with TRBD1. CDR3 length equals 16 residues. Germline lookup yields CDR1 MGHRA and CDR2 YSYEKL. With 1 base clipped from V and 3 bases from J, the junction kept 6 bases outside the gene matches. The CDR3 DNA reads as TGCGCCAGCAGCCAAGGCAGGGGACAGAACTACAATGAGCAGTTCTTC. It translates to CASSQGRGQNYNEQFF.

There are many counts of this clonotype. The CDR3 loop is CSVSNPGLADYEQYF. For the CDR3, the DNA is TGCAGCGTCTCAAACCCGGGACTAGCGGATTACGAGCAGTACTTC. V usage is TRBV29-1 and J usage is TRBJ2-7; TRBD2 agrees at 11 bases. Germline-derived CDR1 and CDR2 are SQVTM and ANQGSEA. The CDR3 sequence is 15 residues long. Losses at the gene ends were 6 bases for V and 4 bases for J; bases not matched to a gene: 11.

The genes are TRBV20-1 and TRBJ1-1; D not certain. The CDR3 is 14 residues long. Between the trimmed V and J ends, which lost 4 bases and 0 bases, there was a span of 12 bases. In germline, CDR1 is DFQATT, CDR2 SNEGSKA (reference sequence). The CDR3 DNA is TGCAGTGCTACAGGTCCTCCTATGAACACTGAAGCTTTCTTT. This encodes CSATGPPMNTEAFF.